This entry lists 14 T cell receptor beta chains sequenced from one sample in a study of cytomegalovirus exposure and HLA in healthy donors. 60 Vbeta and 13 Jbeta primers were used in PCR. Assay used: immunoSEQ multiplex PCR; TCRdb lists only in-frame clones, some missing. The sample's table shows roughly 100,000 clones. The sequencing input was PBMCs. The receptors stem from a man aged 45-65 years in good health and CMV-seronegative.

The genes are TRBV7-2 and TRBJ2-7; TRBD2 aligns across 9 bases. The CDR3 sequence is 16 residues long. From germline, CDR1 is SGHTA and CDR2 FQGNSA. Trimming took 5 bases from V and 0 from J; bases not matched to a gene: 8. The CDR3 DNA sequence: TGTGCCAGCAGCGCCTCCCTAGCGGGGAACTCCTACGAGCAGTACTTC. Amino acids: CASSASLAGNSYEQYF. Together with reference TRBV7-2 and TRBJ2-7, the CDR3 gives the full variable domain: GAGVSQSPSNKVTEKGKDVELRCDPISGHTALYWYRQSLGQGLEFLIYFQGNSAPDKSGLPSDRFSAERTGGSVSTLTIQRTQQEDSAVYLCASSASLAGNSYEQYFGPGTRLTVT.

V and J are TRBV5-6 and TRBJ2-7, with D tentatively TRBD1 (5 bases). This CDR3 is built from 14 residues. Germline V gives CDR1 SGHDT, CDR2 YYEEEE. V lost 0 bases, J lost 3 bases, and 10 bases lay in between. CDR3 sequence: CASSLGRVGYEQYF. The CDR3, as DNA: TGTGCCAGCAGCTTGGGCAGGGTAGGCTACGAGCAGTACTTC.

The CDR3 here is CASSPEQGNYGYTF. The CDR3 DNA follows: TGTGCCAGTAGTCCGGAACAGGGTAACTATGGCTACACCTTC. V is TRBV19 and J is TRBJ1-2, with a possible D match to TRBD1 (6 bases). The germline gives CDR1 LNHDA, CDR2 SQIVND (reference sequence). The CDR3 loop spans 14 amino acids. Trimming cost V 5 bases and J 1 base, with 11 bases left between them. The entire variable domain, with the rest obtained from reference TRBV19 and TRBJ1-2, is as follows: DGGITQSPKYLFRKEGQNVTLSCEQNLNHDAMYWYRQDPGQGLRLIYYSQIVNDFQKGDIAEGYSVSREKKESFPLTVTSAQKNPTAFYLCASSPEQGNYGYTFGSGTRLTVV.

V gene TRBV9 combines with J gene TRBJ2-5; 12 bases are shared with TRBD2. Germline V gene sequence: CDR1 SGDLS, CDR2 YYNGEE. The CDR3 sequence is 16 residues long. V trimming: 0 bases; J trimming: 4 bases; junction bases outside the gene matches: 4. CDR3 sequence (DNA): TGTGCCAGCAGCGTAGAGCTAGCGGGGGGGATAGAGACCCAGTACTTC. This codes for CASSVELAGGIETQYF.

The chain joins TRBV4-2 to TRBJ2-5; 12 bases map to TRBD2. Judging by the DNA end, TRBJ2-7 fits better; the J call may be wrong. The CDR3 runs to 15 residues. CDR1 and CDR2 (germline): LGHNA, YNFKEQ. CDR3 nucleotide sequence: TGTGCCAGCAGCCCCGGACTAGCGGGAACCTACGAGCAGTACTTC. It specifies CASSPGLAGTYEQYF.

V gene TRBV2 combines with J gene TRBJ2-1; 8 nucleotides agree with TRBD2. CDR3 length: 16 amino acids. V dropped 6 bases and J dropped 4; count of bases not matched to a gene: 11. The germline gives CDR1 SNHLY, CDR2 FYNNEI. The CDR3: CASRGTRGADYNEQFF. The CDR3 nucleotides are TGTGCCAGCAGAGGAACGCGGGGGGCAGATTACAATGAGCAGTTCTTC.

This rearrangement joins TRBV19 to TRBJ1-2; TRBD1 might be the D (6 bases). CDR3 size: 15 residues. CDR1 and CDR2 from the germline V gene are LNHDA and SQIVND (reference sequence). The germline V and J ends were trimmed by 5 bases and 0 bases, with 13 bases remaining between them. CDR3 sequence (DNA): TGTGCCAGTAGTTTGCAGGGGTCGGCTAACTATGGCTACACCTTC. It yields the protein CASSLQGSANYGYTF.

CDR3 amino acids: CASSRDIIYGYTF. CDR3 nucleotides: TGTGCCAGCAGCCGGGACATCATCTATGGCTACACCTTC. The chain carries TRBV6-6 and TRBJ1-2; D possibly corresponds to TRBD1 (6 bases). The CDR3 loop spans 13 amino acids. Looked up from germline, CDR1 is MNHNY and CDR2 is SVGAGI (reference sequence). The V and J ends lost 6 bases and 4 bases respectively, with 12 bases between them.

The chain couples TRBV19 to TRBJ2-2; D is undetermined. The CDR3 consists of 16 residues. The germline gives CDR1 LNHDA, CDR2 SQIVND (reference sequence). V lost 5 bases, J lost 1 base, and 14 bases lay in between. DNA of the CDR3: TGTGCCAGTAGTGGGCCCTACGGAATGAACACCGGGGAGCTGTTTTTT. This translates into CASSGPYGMNTGELFF.

The chain employs TRBV5-4 and TRBJ2-7, with 7 nucleotides matching TRBD1. CDR3 length: 14 residues. V gave up 2 bases and J gave up 0 bases; unmatched junction bases: 2. The germline gives CDR1 SGHNT, CDR2 YYREEE (reference sequence). The CDR3: CASSFWDSSYEQYF. The CDR3 nucleotides read TGTGCCAGCAGCTTCTGGGACAGCTCCTACGAGCAGTACTTC.

The V and J genes are TRBV5-4 and TRBJ2-5; 7 bases fit TRBD2. V was pared by 4 bases and J by 4 bases, with 13 bases of the junction left unmatched. This CDR3 is built from 16 residues. Germline lookup yields CDR1 SGHNT and CDR2 YYREEE (reference sequence). CDR3 bases: TGTGCCAGCAGCCACGACCCTGGCGGGAGAATAGAGACCCAGTACTTC. Translated: CASSHDPGGRIETQYF.

The chain is built from TRBV2 and TRBJ2-6, with D perhaps matching TRBD1 (6 bases). The length of the CDR3 is 19 residues. The V gene's germline CDR1 is SNHLY and CDR2 FYNNEI. Trimming pared 5 bases from V and 2 bases from J, leaving 22 bases between. The CDR3 sequence is CASSHKSSTQGTGANVLTF. The CDR3 DNA reads TGTGCCAGCAGTCACAAGTCCTCCACACAGGGCACTGGGGCCAACGTCCTGACTTTC.

The CDR3 sequence: CASSLEGQNQPQHF. The CDR3 nucleotides are TGCGCCAGCAGCTTGGAGGGGCAGAATCAGCCCCAGCATTTT. The rearrangement joins TRBV5-1 to TRBJ1-5, with TRBD1 as a possible D gene (5 bases). This CDR3 comprises 14 residues. V was trimmed by 0 bases and J by 4 bases, leaving 8 bases between them. The V gene's germline CDR1 is SGHRS and CDR2 YFSETQ.

The chain employs TRBV15 and TRBJ1-1; TRBD1 matches 7 bases. With 0 bases clipped from V and 0 bases from J, the junction kept 1 base outside the gene matches. From germline, CDR1 is LNHNV and CDR2 YYDKDF (reference sequence). This CDR3 spans 15 amino acids. DNA for the CDR3: TGTGCCACCAGCAGAGAGGGACAGCTGAACACTGAAGCTTTCTTT. It specifies CATSREGQLNTEAFF.